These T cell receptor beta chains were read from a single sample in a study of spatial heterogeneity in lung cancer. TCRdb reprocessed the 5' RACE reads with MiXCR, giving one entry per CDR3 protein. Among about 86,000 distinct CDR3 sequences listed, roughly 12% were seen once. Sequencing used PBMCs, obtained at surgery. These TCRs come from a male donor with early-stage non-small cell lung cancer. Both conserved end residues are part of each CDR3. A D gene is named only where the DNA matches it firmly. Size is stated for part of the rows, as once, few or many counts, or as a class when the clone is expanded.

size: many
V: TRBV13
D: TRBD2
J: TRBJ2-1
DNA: TGTGCCAGCAGCCCAGACTATAGCGGGAGCTCCTACAATGAGCAGTTCTTC
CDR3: CASSPDYSGSSYNEQFF

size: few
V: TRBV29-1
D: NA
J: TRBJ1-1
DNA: TGCAGCCTGCACCACGGCGCTGAAGCTTTCTTT
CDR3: CSLHHGAEAFF

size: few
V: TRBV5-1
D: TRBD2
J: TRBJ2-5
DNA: TGCGCCAGCAGCTTGGAGGAGTGGTCGCGGGAGGAGACCCAGTACTTC
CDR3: CASSLEEWSREETQYF

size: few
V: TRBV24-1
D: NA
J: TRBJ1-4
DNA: TGTGCCACCAGTGATTGGGCTAATGAAAAACTGTTTTTT
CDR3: CATSDWANEKLFF

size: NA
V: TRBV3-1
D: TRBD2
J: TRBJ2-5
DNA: TGTGCCAGCAGCCCTGGGACTAGCGTACAAGAGACCCAGTACTTC
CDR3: CASSPGTSVQETQYF

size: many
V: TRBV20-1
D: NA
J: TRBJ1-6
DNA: TGCAGTGCTAGTTTACGGTCCCGGGGGTCACCCCTCCACTTT
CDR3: CSASLRSRGSPLHF

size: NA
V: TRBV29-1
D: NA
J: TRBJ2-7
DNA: TGCAGCGTTGCGGATACCGACTACGAGCAGTACTTC
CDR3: CSVADTDYEQYF

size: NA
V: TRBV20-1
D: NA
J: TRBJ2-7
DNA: TGCAGTGCTGGTAGGAATACCTACGAGCAGTACTTC
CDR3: CSAGRNTYEQYF

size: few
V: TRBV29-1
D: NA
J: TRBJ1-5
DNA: TGCAGCGTTGAAATTAGGCACTTGGGAGACAATCAGCCCCAGCATTTT
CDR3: CSVEIRHLGDNQPQHF

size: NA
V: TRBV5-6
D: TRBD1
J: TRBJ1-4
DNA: TGTGCCAGCAGACTACAGGGGGTCGATGAAAAACTGTTTTTT
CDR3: CASRLQGVDEKLFF

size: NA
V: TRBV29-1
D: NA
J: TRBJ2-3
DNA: TGCAGCGCTAGACATCCAATACAAGCACAGGGTCCGAGCACAGATACGCAGTATTTT
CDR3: CSARHPIQAQGPSTDTQYF

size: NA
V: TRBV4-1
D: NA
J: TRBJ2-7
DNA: TGCGCCAGCAGCCAAGAACCCCGACTCCCGGGGCGTTACGAGCAGTACTTC
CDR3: CASSQEPRLPGRYEQYF

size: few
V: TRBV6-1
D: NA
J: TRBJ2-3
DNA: TGTGCCAGCTGGGCCCTTAGCACAGATACGCAGTATTTT
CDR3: CASWALSTDTQYF

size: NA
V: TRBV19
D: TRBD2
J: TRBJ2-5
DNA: TGTGCCAGTAGTAGGGGACTAGGGTCCCAGACCCAGTACTTC
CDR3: CASSRGLGSQTQYF

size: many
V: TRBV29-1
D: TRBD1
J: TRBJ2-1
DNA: TGCAGCGTTGAAGCTACAGGGGTCGGAGAGCAGTTCTTC
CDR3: CSVEATGVGEQFF

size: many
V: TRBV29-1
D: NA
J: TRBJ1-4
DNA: TGCAGCGTTGAAGATTTGGGTACTAATGAAAAACTGTTTTTT
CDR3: CSVEDLGTNEKLFF

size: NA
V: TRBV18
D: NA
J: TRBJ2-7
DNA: TGTGCCAGCTCACACCGGGACTTCCCCTACGAGCAGTACTTC
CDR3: CASSHRDFPYEQYF

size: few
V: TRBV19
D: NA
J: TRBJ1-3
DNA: TGTGCCAGTAGTCTGTCTCCGGGACACTCTGGAAACACCATATATTTT
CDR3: CASSLSPGHSGNTIYF

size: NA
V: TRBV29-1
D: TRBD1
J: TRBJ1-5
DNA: TGCAGCGCAGGAACAGGGGTGAATCAGCCCCAGCATTTT
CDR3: CSAGTGVNQPQHF

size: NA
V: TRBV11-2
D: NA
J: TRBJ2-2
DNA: TGTGCCAGCAGCTGGAGCGCAGGGTCGCCCGGGGAGCTGTTTTTT
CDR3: CASSWSAGSPGELFF

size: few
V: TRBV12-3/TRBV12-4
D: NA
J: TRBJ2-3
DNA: TGTGCCAGCAGTCCCGGGGCTATGTCTGGTACGCAGTATTTT
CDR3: CASSPGAMSGTQYF

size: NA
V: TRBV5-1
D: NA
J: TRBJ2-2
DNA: TGCGCCAGCAGCTATCACAGGGCGAACACCGGGGAGCTGTTTTTT
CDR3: CASSYHRANTGELFF

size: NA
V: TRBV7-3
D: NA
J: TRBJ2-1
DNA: TGTGCCAGCAGCACCCGGACACGGAATGAGCAGTTCTTC
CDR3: CASSTRTRNEQFF

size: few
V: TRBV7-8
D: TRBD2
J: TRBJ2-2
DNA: TGTGCCAGCAGCCCTAGCGGGGGGGCCCCCACCGGGGAGCTGTTTTTT
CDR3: CASSPSGGAPTGELFF

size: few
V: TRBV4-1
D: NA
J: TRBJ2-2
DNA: TGCGCCAGCAGCCAAGATCAACAGGTGAACACCGGGGAGCTGTTTTTT
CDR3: CASSQDQQVNTGELFF

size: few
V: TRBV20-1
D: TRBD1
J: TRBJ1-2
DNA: TGCAGTGCTAGAGGGGGGACAGGGGGCTTGGATGGCTACACCTTC
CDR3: CSARGGTGGLDGYTF

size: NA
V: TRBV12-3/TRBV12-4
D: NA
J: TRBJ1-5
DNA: TGTGCCAGCAGCGTAAGCCTGAATCAGCCCCAGCATTTT
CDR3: CASSVSLNQPQHF

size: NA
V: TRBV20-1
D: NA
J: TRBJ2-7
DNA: TGCAGTGCTAGAGATCCGCTAGCGCACTACGAGCAGTACTTC
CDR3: CSARDPLAHYEQYF

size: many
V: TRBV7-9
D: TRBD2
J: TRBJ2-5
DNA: TGTGCCAGCAGCCCGCGCCGGCTAGCGGGCCAAGAGACCCAGTACTTC
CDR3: CASSPRRLAGQETQYF

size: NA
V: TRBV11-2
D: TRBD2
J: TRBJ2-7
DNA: TGTGCCAGCAGCTTACGGCCCAGGACTAGAGGGTCCTACGAGCAGTACTTC
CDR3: CASSLRPRTRGSYEQYF